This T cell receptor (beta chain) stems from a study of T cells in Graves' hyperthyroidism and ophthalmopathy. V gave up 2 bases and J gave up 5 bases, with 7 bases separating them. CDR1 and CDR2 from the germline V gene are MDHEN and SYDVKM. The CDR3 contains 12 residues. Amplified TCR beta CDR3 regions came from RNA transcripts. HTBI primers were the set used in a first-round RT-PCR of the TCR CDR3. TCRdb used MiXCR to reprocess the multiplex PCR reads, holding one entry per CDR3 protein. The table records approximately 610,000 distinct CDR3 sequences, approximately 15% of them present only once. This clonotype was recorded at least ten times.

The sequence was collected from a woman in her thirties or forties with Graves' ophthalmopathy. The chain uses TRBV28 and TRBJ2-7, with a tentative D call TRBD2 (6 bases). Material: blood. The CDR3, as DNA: TGTGCCAGCAGTTTACCGGGAGACGAGCAGTACTTC. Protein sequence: CASSLPGDEQYF.